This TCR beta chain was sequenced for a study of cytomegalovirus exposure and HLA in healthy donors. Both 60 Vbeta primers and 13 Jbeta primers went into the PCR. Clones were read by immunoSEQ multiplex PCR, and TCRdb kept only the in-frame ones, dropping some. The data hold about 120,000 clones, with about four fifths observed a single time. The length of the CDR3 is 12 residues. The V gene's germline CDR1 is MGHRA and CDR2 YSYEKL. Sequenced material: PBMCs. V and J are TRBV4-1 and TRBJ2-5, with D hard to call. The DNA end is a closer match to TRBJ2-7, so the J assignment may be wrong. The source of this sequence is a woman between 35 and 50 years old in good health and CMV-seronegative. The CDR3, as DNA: TGCGCCAGCTCTAGTCCCTTCTCCGAGCAGTACTTC. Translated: CASSSPFSEQYF.